The 13 T cell receptor beta chains in this list originate from one sample, sequenced in a study of shared clonotypes between healthy human individuals. The naive CD8 fraction comprised CD45RO-negative cells positively selected for CCR7 and excluded terminally differentiated effector memory CD45RA+ cells. Sequenced by immunoSEQ multiplex PCR; TCRdb stores in-frame clones only, minus some. The top ten clones hold more than 1.5% of a sample with roughly 2.1 million clones, 85% to 95% of them seen once. Source material: naive CD8+ T cells from PBMCs. The receptors come from a man aged 18-30 years in good health. Some clones in this sample may be carry-over from other donors' samples.

V is TRBV9 and J is TRBJ1-3; weak D call: TRBD1 (5 bases). V was clipped by 4 bases and J by 0 bases, with 17 bases between them. The CDR3 is made up of 17 amino acids. Germline CDR1 is SGDLS and CDR2 is YYNGEE. In DNA form, the CDR3 reads TGTGCCAGCAGCTCCTACAGTGGAGGGGCCTCTGGAAACACCATATATTTT. Translating it yields CASSSYSGGASGNTIYF.

This chain connects TRBV28 to TRBJ2-7, with D possibly matching TRBD2 (6 bases). V was trimmed by 3 bases and J by 11 bases, leaving 11 bases between them. Germline V gives CDR1 MDHEN, CDR2 SYDVKM. There are 11 residues in the CDR3. CDR3 loop: CASSFGGAEYF. As DNA, the CDR3 is TGTGCCAGCAGTTTCGGGGGAGCCGAGTACTTC.

This sequence joins TRBV7-9 and TRBJ1-1, with D hard to call. The germline V gene has CDR1 SEHNR and CDR2 FQNEAQ (reference sequence). The CDR3 runs 14 residues. The V gene lost 2 bases and the J gene lost 2 bases, with 9 bases spanning the gap. CDR3 in amino acids: CASSLYGRNTEAFF. DNA of the CDR3: TGTGCCAGCAGCTTATATGGTCGAAACACTGAAGCTTTCTTT.

The chain is built from TRBV7-4 and TRBJ1-2; D ambiguous. The germline V gene has CDR1 SGHVT and CDR2 SQSDAQ. V shed 8 bases and J shed 9 bases, with 25 bases lying between them. This CDR3 contains 15 residues. The CDR3 loop is CASCLYTVSSVSYTF. The CDR3 nucleotides are TGTGCCAGCTGCCTTTATACGGTGAGTAGTGTTAGCTACACCTTC.

Points on this clone: Other DNA sequences from this sample encode an identical CDR3 as well. The CDR3 loop reads CASSLSSYSYNEQFF. The CDR3 DNA is TGTGCCAGCAGCCTATCTAGTTACTCCTACAATGAGCAGTTCTTC. The chain carries TRBV27 and TRBJ2-1; D not certain. The CDR3 is 15 amino acids. V lost 6 bases to trimming and J lost 0 bases, with 12 bases between them. Per the germline V gene, CDR1 is MNHEY and CDR2 is SMNVEV (reference sequence).

Note on this clone: The sample contains more than one DNA sequence encoding this CDR3. The chain has TRBV28 and TRBJ2-7; 8 positions match TRBD1. Per germline, CDR1 MDHEN and CDR2 SYDVKM. This CDR3 is 13 amino acids long. Trimming removed 5 bases from V and 3 bases from J; junction bases left unmatched: 3. CDR3 residues: CASSPGTGYEQYF. The DNA of the CDR3 is TGTGCCAGCAGTCCAGGGACAGGCTACGAGCAGTACTTC.

The chain recombines TRBV19 with TRBJ2-7, with 9 bases lining up with TRBD1. V gave up 8 bases and J gave up 4 bases; unmatched junction bases: 9. CDR3 length: 14 amino acids. The germline V gene encodes CDR1 LNHDA and CDR2 SQIVND (reference sequence). The CDR3 DNA reads as TGTGCCAGTGGAGGGCGGGACAGGGCTTACGAGCAGTACTTC. Amino acid sequence: CASGGRDRAYEQYF.

The rearrangement uses TRBV7-9 and TRBJ2-5; 7 nucleotides match TRBD2. This CDR3 is built from 15 residues. J gave up 1 base and V 5 bases, and 7 bases lay outside the gene matches. Germline V CDR1 and CDR2: SEHNR, FQNEAQ (reference sequence). In nucleotides, the CDR3 is TGTGCCAGCAGCCCCATCCGGGAGGCCCAAGAGACCCAGTACTTC. It yields the protein CASSPIREAQETQYF.

Points on this clone: Other nucleotide sequences in the sample specify the same CDR3. The J gene is TRBJ2-7, the V gene TRBV27; 7 bases are shared with TRBD2. Germline lookup yields CDR1 MNHEY and CDR2 SMNVEV (reference sequence). Trimming cost V 3 bases and J 4 bases; bases outside gene matches: 3. The CDR3 loop spans 13 amino acids. CDR3 bases: TGTGCCAGCAGTTTGGGAGGGACGTACGAGCAGTACTTC. Translated: CASSLGGTYEQYF.

The chain uses TRBV9 and TRBJ2-7; TRBD1 aligns across 7 bases. Germline assignment: CDR1 SGDLS and CDR2 YYNGEE. Unmatched junction bases numbered 6, after V lost 3 bases and J lost 0 bases. The CDR3 spans 15 residues. In DNA, the CDR3 is TGTGCCAGCAGCGGGGGACAGTCCTCCTCCTACGAGCAGTACTTC. It is translated as CASSGGQSSSYEQYF.

The chain has TRBV7-9 and TRBJ2-3; TRBD2 is a possible D gene (6 bases). V was cut by 4 bases and J by 3 bases, with 14 bases left in between. From germline, CDR1 is SEHNR and CDR2 FQNEAQ (reference sequence). There are 15 residues in the CDR3. In DNA, the CDR3 is TGTGCCAGCAGCTCACGGGAGTTTGGAACAGATACGCAGTATTTT. Translated: CASSSREFGTDTQYF.

The chain recombines TRBV7-6 with TRBJ1-2; 7 bases fit TRBD1. Trimming took 2 bases from V and 2 from J; bases not matched to a gene: 8. CDR1 is SGHVS, CDR2 FNYEAQ, per germline. The CDR3 extends over 16 amino acids. CDR3 sequence reads: CASSLLPGGQNYGYTF. For the CDR3, the DNA is TGTGCCAGCAGCTTATTGCCAGGGGGTCAAAACTATGGCTACACCTTC.

The gene calls are TRBV7-2 and TRBJ2-7; D gene unclear. Trimming took 3 bases from V and 2 from J, leaving 8 bases between them. Germline values: CDR1 SGHTA, CDR2 FQGNSA. The CDR3 extends over 13 amino acids. The CDR3 region has the DNA TGTGCCAGCAGCTTTTCGAGGACCTACGAGCAGTACTTC. Its translation is CASSFSRTYEQYF.